The 25 T cell receptor beta chains in this list originate from one sample, sequenced in a study of blood T cells in healthy people across ages. With a J-beta primer mix and a sample-barcoded 5' primer, a second PCR ran about 7 to 12 cycles. Via MiXCR, TCRdb re-called the 5' RACE reads, giving one row per CDR3 protein. This table has 550,000 to 800,000 distinct CDR3 sequences, more than 20% appearing once. Input material: blood. The receptors were gathered from a man between 65 and 79 years old in good health.

There are a few counts of this clonotype. This chain links TRBV25-1 with TRBJ1-2; 11 positions match TRBD1. Germline CDR1 is MGHDK and CDR2 is SYGVNS. With V trimmed by 7 bases and J by 8 bases, 6 bases remained unmatched. The CDR3 loop spans 13 amino acids. CDR3 protein: CASTPGQGVGYTF. In nucleotides, the CDR3 is TGTGCCAGCACCCCGGGACAGGGGGTCGGCTACACCTTC.

This clonotype has ten or more counts. V and J are TRBV20-1 and TRBJ2-5; TRBD2 matches at 10 bases. V lost 2 bases and J lost 5; bases outside the gene matches: 11. In germline, CDR1 is DFQATT, CDR2 SNEGSKA (reference sequence). The CDR3 loop spans 16 amino acids. The CDR3 region has the DNA TGCAGTGCTAGACCTATCCGAGCGGGAGGGGTGGAGACCCAGTACTTC. This codes for CSARPIRAGGVETQYF.

The J gene is TRBJ1-1, the V gene TRBV14; D unclear. The germline V gene has CDR1 SGHDN and CDR2 FVKESK. V gave up 2 bases and J gave up 5 bases, with 9 bases separating them. The CDR3 totals 13 residues. CDR3 DNA: TGTGCCAGCAGCCAACACGGGAAGACTGAAGCTTTCTTT. Residues: CASSQHGKTEAFF. Combining the CDR3 with reference TRBV14 and TRBJ1-1 gives the whole variable domain EAGVTQFPSHSVIEKGQTVTLRCDPISGHDNLYWYRRVMGKEIKFLLHFVKESKQDESGMPNNRFLAERTGGTYSTLKVQPAELEDSGVYFCASSQHGKTEAFFGQGTRLTVV.

The chain has TRBV7-6 and TRBJ2-5; D remains unclear. The CDR3 is 16 residues long. Trimming left V 2 bases short and J 0 bases short, with 13 bases between. Germline CDR1 SGHVS, CDR2 FNYEAQ. The CDR3 DNA reads as TGTGCCAGCAGCTTAATGGCGGAGATGTACCAAGAGACCCAGTACTTC. Residues: CASSLMAEMYQETQYF.

This chain links TRBV5-1 with TRBJ2-3, with TRBD1 identical over 8 bases. The CDR3 extends over 15 amino acids. Trimming took 0 bases from V and 5 from J; bases not matched to a gene: 5. Per the germline V gene, CDR1 is SGHRS and CDR2 is YFSETQ. This CDR3 reads CASSLGQGREDTQYF. DNA for the CDR3: TGCGCCAGCAGCTTGGGACAGGGGAGAGAAGATACGCAGTATTTT. Full variable domain (outside the CDR3, taken from reference TRBV5-1 and TRBJ2-3): KAGVTQTPRYLIKTRGQQVTLSCSPISGHRSVSWYQQTPGQGLQFLFEYFSETQRNKGNFPGRFSGRQFSNSRSEMNVSTLELGDSALYLCASSLGQGREDTQYFGPGTRLTVL.

This clonotype was found many times. The V call is TRBV4-3, the J call TRBJ1-4, with a weak D call TRBD1 (6 bases). Per germline, CDR1 LGHNA and CDR2 YSLEER. The V gene lost 4 bases and the J gene lost 6 bases, with 15 bases spanning the gap. The CDR3 runs 15 residues. Here the CDR3 reads CASSRSGAADEKLFF. In DNA form, the CDR3 reads TGCGCCAGCAGCCGCTCAGGGGCGGCAGATGAAAAACTGTTTTTT.

This clonotype has just a few counts. This chain uses TRBV20-1 with TRBJ2-5; possibly TRBD2 for D (6 bases). CDR1 and CDR2 from the germline V gene are DFQATT and SNEGSKA (reference sequence). The V gene lost 3 bases and the J gene lost 5 bases, with 16 bases spanning the gap. This CDR3 spans 14 amino acids. The chain's CDR3 is CSARKWPGEETQYF. CDR3 nucleotides: TGCAGTGCTAGGAAGTGGCCGGGAGAGGAGACCCAGTACTTC.

This clonotype was observed a few times. The rearrangement uses TRBV4-3 and TRBJ1-4; 7 bases line up with TRBD1. The CDR3 contains 16 residues. Trimming took 4 bases from V and 5 from J; bases not matched to a gene: 10. CDR1 is LGHNA and CDR2 is YSLEER in the germline V gene. CDR3 region: CASSRNPTGPNEKLFF. CDR3 in DNA: TGCGCCAGCAGCCGTAACCCGACAGGGCCGAATGAAAAACTGTTTTTT.

This sequence joins TRBV5-1 and TRBJ2-5, with D unclear. The CDR3 extends over 16 amino acids. Germline CDR1 is SGHRS and CDR2 is YFSETQ. V lost 1 base to trimming and J lost 2 bases, with 15 bases between them. CDR3 amino acids: CASSLNPTPSQETQYF. The CDR3 DNA is TGCGCCAGCAGCTTGAATCCTACCCCATCACAAGAGACCCAGTACTTC.

As concerns this clonotype: With a much larger clone just one base away, this may be a read error. The rearrangement uses TRBV12-3 or TRBV12-4 and TRBJ2-5; D might be TRBD2 (6 bases). The CDR3 sequence is 13 residues long. The CDR3 spells CVSRRLGQETQYF. CDR3 bases: TGTGTCAGCAGGAGACTAGGCCAAGAGACCCAGTACTTC.

This clonotype has just a few counts. The rearrangement uses TRBV2 and TRBJ2-1, with D unresolved. Germline CDR1 SNHLY, CDR2 FYNNEI. Trimming shortened V by 7 bases and J by 8 bases, and 9 bases separated the two germline ends. CDR3 length equals 11 residues. CDR3 sequence: CASKFRDEQFF. The DNA for the CDR3 is TGTGCCAGCAAGTTTCGCGATGAGCAGTTCTTC. The full variable domain, completed using reference TRBV2 and TRBJ2-1, is EPEVTQTPSHQVTQMGQEVILRCVPISNHLYFYWYRQILGQKVEFLVSFYNNEISEKSEIFDDQFSVERPDGSNFTLKIRSTKLEDSAMYFCASKFRDEQFFGPGTRLTVL.

The chain uses TRBV2 and TRBJ1-1; the D gene is possibly TRBD1 (6 bases). The V end lost 4 bases, the J end lost 1 base, and 16 bases lay between the germline ends. Germline CDR1 is SNHLY and CDR2 is FYNNEI. This CDR3 has 16 amino acids. The CDR3 is CASSGGVGTSNTEAFF. The CDR3, as DNA: TGTGCCAGCAGTGGGGGGGTCGGGACATCGAACACTGAAGCTTTCTTT.

The chain is built from TRBV2 and TRBJ2-3; weak D call: TRBD1 (5 bases). This CDR3 has 15 amino acids. The germline V and J ends were trimmed by 5 bases and 3 bases, with 15 bases remaining between them. Germline loops: CDR1 SNHLY, CDR2 FYNNEI. The CDR3 region is CASSPWSGNTDTQYF. In nucleotides, the CDR3 is TGTGCCAGCAGTCCGTGGTCAGGGAATACAGATACGCAGTATTTT.

The CDR3 DNA reads as TGCGCCAGCAGCTACAGGGAGGAGGCGAAGGCTGAAGCTTTCTTT. Translation gives CASSYREEAKAEAFF. This chain connects TRBV5-1 to TRBJ1-1; TRBD1 might be the D (6 bases). The CDR3 runs to 15 residues. Germline lookup yields CDR1 SGHRS and CDR2 YFSETQ. V was cut by 3 bases and J by 6 bases, with 18 bases left in between.

This clonotype was recorded a few times. The chain links TRBV5-1 to TRBJ2-7, with D hard to call. The CDR3 runs to 14 residues. Germline CDR1 reads SGHRS; CDR2 reads YFSETQ. Trimming left V 4 bases short and J 7 bases short, with 18 bases between. The CDR3 sequence: CASSKGEPVGEQYF. The DNA for the CDR3 is TGCGCCAGCAGCAAAGGAGAGCCGGTAGGAGAGCAGTACTTC.

A few counts support this clonotype. The chain couples TRBV4-2 to TRBJ2-7; possible D gene TRBD2, 6 bases. Between the trimmed V and J ends, which lost 1 base and 5 bases, there was a span of 12 bases. Germline V gene data show CDR1 as LGHNA and CDR2 as YNFKEQ. The length of the CDR3 is 14 residues. The CDR3 reads CASSQGTGSDEQYF. CDR3 nucleotides: TGTGCCAGCAGCCAAGGTACCGGGAGCGACGAGCAGTACTTC.

The V gene is TRBV20-1, the J gene TRBJ2-3, with D possibly being TRBD2 (7 bases). This CDR3 has 16 amino acids. V was clipped by 5 bases and J by 6 bases, with 24 bases between them. The germline CDR1 and CDR2 sequences are DFQATT and SNEGSKA (reference sequence). Here the CDR3 reads CSAPGLERRGGDTQYF. CDR3 in DNA: TGCAGTGCTCCCGGTCTGGAGAGGAGGGGGGGCGATACGCAGTATTTT.

The chain combines TRBV20-1 with TRBJ1-1, with 11 positions matching TRBD1. The junction had 7 bases not matched to a gene; V was cut back by 3 bases and J by 7 bases. CDR1 and CDR2 (germline): DFQATT, SNEGSKA (reference sequence). This CDR3 has 14 amino acids. DNA for the CDR3: TGCAGTGCTAGCCAGGACAGGGGGCTCGGTGAAGCTTTCTTT. This sequence encodes CSASQDRGLGEAFF.

The table lists this clonotype with a few counts. J is TRBJ2-5 and V is TRBV12-3 or TRBV12-4; D is uncertain. V shed 3 bases and J shed 5 bases, with 7 bases lying between them. The CDR3 is 12 amino acids. CDR3 protein: CASSLEMETQYF. CDR3 DNA sequence: TGTGCCAGCAGTTTGGAGATGGAGACCCAGTACTTC.

The V call is TRBV2, the J call TRBJ1-4, with 11 bases that match TRBD1. Germline CDR1 reads SNHLY; CDR2 reads FYNNEI. CDR3 length equals 16 residues. V lost 5 bases and J lost 8; bases outside the gene matches: 10. The chain's CDR3 is CASSFNGQGAGEKLFF. DNA for the CDR3: TGTGCCAGCAGTTTTAATGGACAGGGGGCCGGCGAAAAACTGTTTTTT.

As concerns this clonotype: A read error may explain this, as a much larger clone is one base away. The chain employs TRBV28 and TRBJ1-5, with D hard to call. The CDR3 covers 13 residues. The V gene's germline CDR1 is MDHEN and CDR2 SYDVKM. CDR3 region: CTSSLDGNQPQHF. The CDR3 bases are TGTACCAGCAGTCTCGACGGGAATCAGCCCCAGCATTTT.

The chain links TRBV7-6 to TRBJ2-5, with 11 positions matching TRBD1. The closer fit of TRBJ2-7 to the DNA end suggests the J call may be wrong. The CDR3 spans 17 residues. CDR1 and CDR2 (germline): SGHVS, FNYEAQ. CDR3 protein: CASSAEERDRGAYEQYF. CDR3 nucleotides: TGTGCCAGCAGCGCAGAGGAGAGGGACAGGGGGGCCTACGAGCAGTACTTC.

The chain links TRBV29-1 to TRBJ1-1; TRBD1 agrees at 8 bases. The germline V gene has CDR1 SQVTM and CDR2 ANQGSEA. The CDR3 is 14 amino acids. The J segment lost 0 bases and the V segment lost 6 bases, leaving 6 bases of the junction unmatched. The DNA of the CDR3 is TGCAGCGTCGGACAGGGCGCGTTGAACACTGAAGCTTTCTTT. The encoded protein is CSVGQGALNTEAFF.

This clonotype was counted between two and nine times. This chain links TRBV10-3 with TRBJ2-2; D assignment may be TRBD1 or TRBD2 (5 bases each). CDR1 is ENHRY and CDR2 is SYGVKD in the germline V gene. V was cut by 6 bases and J by 1 base, with 9 bases left in between. This CDR3 is 14 amino acids long. The CDR3 protein is CAIRGDGNTGELFF. The CDR3 DNA is TGTGCCATCAGAGGGGACGGGAACACCGGGGAGCTGTTTTTT.

This chain uses TRBV20-1 with TRBJ1-1; 7 bases map to TRBD1. CDR1 is DFQATT and CDR2 is SNEGSKA in the germline V gene (reference sequence). The CDR3 totals 13 residues. J lost 5 bases, V lost 2 bases, and 5 bases had no gene match. The chain's CDR3 is CSARKGAMTEAFF. As DNA, the CDR3 is TGCAGTGCTAGAAAGGGGGCGATGACTGAAGCTTTCTTT.